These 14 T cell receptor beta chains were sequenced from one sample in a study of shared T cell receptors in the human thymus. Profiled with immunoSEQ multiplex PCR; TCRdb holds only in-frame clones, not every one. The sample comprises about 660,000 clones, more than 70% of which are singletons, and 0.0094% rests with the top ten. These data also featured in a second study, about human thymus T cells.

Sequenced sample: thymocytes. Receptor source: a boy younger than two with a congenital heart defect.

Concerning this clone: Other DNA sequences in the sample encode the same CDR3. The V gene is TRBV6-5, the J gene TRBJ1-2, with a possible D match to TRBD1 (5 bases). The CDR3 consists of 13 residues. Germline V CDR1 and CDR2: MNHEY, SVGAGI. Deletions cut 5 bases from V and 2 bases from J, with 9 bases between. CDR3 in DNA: TGTGCCAGCAGTCCCCGGGGGAACTATGGCTACACCTTC. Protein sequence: CASSPRGNYGYTF.

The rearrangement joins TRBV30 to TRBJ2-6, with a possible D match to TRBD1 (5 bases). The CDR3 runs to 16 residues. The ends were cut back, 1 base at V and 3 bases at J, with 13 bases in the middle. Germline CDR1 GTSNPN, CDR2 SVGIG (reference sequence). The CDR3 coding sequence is TGTGCCTGGAGTGCAGGGCAGGGATATGGGGCCAACGTCCTGACTTTC. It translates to CAWSAGQGYGANVLTF. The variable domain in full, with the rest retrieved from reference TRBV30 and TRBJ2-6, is SQTIHQWPATLVQPVGSPLSLECTVEGTSNPNLYWYRQAAGRGLQLLFYSVGIGQISSEVPQNLSASRPQDRQFILSSKKLLLSDSGFYLCAWSAGQGYGANVLTFGAGSRLTVL.

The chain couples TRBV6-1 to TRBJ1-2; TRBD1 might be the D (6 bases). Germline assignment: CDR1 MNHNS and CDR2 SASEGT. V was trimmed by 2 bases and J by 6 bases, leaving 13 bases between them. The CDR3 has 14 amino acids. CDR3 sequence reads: CASSEKDRWDGYTF. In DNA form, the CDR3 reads TGTGCCAGCAGTGAAAAGGACAGATGGGATGGCTACACCTTC.

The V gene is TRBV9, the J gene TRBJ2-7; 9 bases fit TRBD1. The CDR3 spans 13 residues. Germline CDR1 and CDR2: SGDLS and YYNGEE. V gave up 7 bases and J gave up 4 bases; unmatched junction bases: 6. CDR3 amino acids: CASPGQGPYEQYF. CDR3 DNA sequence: TGTGCCAGCCCGGGACAGGGCCCTTACGAGCAGTACTTC.

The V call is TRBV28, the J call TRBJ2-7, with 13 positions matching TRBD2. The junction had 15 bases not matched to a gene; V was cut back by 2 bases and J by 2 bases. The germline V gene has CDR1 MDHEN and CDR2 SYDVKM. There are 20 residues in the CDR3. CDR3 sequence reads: CASSLNKAMPTSGRTYEQYF. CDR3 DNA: TGTGCCAGCAGTTTAAATAAAGCTATGCCGACTAGCGGGAGGACCTACGAGCAGTACTTC.

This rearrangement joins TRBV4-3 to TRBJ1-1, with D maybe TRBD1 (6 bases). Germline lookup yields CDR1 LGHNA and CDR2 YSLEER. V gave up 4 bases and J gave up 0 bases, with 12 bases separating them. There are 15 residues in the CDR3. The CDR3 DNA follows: TGCGCCAGCAGCCTTATGAGGGGGTTGAACACTGAAGCTTTCTTT. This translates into CASSLMRGLNTEAFF.

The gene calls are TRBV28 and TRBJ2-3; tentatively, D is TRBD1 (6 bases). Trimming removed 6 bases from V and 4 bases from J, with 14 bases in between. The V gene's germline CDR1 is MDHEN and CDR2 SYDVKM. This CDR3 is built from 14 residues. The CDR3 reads CASSHQGRADTQYF. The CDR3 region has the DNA TGTGCCAGCAGCCACCAGGGGCGAGCAGATACGCAGTATTTT.

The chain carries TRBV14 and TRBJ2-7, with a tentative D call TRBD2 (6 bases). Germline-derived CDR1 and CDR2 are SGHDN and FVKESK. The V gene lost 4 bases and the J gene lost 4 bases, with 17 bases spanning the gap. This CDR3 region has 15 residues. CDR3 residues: CASSPVRGMGYEQYF. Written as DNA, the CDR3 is TGTGCCAGCAGCCCCGTTCGGGGGATGGGGTACGAGCAGTACTTC.

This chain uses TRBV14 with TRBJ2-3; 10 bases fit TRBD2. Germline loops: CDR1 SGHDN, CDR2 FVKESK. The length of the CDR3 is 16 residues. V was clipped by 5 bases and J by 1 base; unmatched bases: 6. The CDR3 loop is CASSFLAGVGTDTQYF. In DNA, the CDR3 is TGTGCCAGCAGCTTCCTAGCGGGAGTCGGCACAGATACGCAGTATTTT.

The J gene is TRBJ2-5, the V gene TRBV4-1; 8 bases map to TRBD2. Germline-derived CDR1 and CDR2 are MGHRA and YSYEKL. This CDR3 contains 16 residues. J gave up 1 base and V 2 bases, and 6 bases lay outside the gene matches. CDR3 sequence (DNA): TGCGCCAGCAGCCAAACTATAGCGGGGACCCAAGAGACCCAGTACTTC. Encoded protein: CASSQTIAGTQETQYF.

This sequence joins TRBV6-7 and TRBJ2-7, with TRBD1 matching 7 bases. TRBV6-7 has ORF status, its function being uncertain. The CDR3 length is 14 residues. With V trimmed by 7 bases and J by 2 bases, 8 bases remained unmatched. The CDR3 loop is CASIRPGQPYEQYF. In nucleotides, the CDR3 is TGTGCCAGCATTCGCCCGGGACAGCCCTACGAGCAGTACTTC.

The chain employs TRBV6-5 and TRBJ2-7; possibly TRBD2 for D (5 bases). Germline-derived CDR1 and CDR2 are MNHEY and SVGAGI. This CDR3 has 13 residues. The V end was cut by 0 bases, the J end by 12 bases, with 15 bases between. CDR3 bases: TGTGCCAGCAGTTACTCGGAGGACGGGCTTTGGTACTTC. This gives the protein CASSYSEDGLWYF.

DNA for the CDR3: TGTGCCAGCAGCCCGAGGGGTGGCAGGGGATACACAGATACGCAGTATTTT. Translating gives CASSPRGGRGYTDTQYF. The J gene is TRBJ2-3, the V gene TRBV7-9; D possibly corresponds to TRBD1 (6 bases). Trimming removed 5 bases at V and 2 bases at J, with 20 bases between. CDR1 and CDR2 (germline): SEHNR, FQNEAQ (reference sequence). The CDR3 spans 17 residues. Based on the CDR3 plus reference TRBV7-9 and TRBJ2-3, the full variable domain is DTGVSQNPRHKITKRGQNVTFRCDPISEHNRLYWYRQTLGQGPEFLTYFQNEAQLEKSRLLSDRFSAERPKGSFSTLEIQRTEQGDSAMYLCASSPRGGRGYTDTQYFGPGTRLTVL.

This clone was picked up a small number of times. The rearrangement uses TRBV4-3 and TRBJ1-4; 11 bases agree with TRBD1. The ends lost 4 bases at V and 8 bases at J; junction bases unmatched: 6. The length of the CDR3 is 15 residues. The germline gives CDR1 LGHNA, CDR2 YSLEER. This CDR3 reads CASSLSGTGGEKLFF. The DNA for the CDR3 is TGCGCCAGCAGCCTATCCGGGACAGGGGGAGAAAAACTGTTTTTT.